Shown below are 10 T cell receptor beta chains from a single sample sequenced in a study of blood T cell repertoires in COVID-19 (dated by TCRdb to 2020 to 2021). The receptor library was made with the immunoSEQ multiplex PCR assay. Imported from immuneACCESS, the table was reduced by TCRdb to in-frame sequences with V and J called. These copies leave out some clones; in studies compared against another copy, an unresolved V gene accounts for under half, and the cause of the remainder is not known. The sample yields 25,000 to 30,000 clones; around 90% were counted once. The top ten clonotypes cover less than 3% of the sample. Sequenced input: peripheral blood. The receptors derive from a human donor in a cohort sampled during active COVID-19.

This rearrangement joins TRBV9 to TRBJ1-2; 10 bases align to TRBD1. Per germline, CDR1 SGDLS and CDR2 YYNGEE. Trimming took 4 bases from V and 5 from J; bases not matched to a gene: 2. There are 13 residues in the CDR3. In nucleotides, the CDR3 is TGTGCCAGCAGCCGGGACAGGGGATATGGCTACACCTTC. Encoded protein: CASSRDRGYGYTF.

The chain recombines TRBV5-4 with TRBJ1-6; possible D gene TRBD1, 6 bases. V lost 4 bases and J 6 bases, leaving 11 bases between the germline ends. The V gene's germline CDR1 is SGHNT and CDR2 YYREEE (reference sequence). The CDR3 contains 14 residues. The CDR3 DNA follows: TGTGCCAGCAGCCTAGGACAGTCTAATTCACCCCTCCACTTT. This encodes CASSLGQSNSPLHF.

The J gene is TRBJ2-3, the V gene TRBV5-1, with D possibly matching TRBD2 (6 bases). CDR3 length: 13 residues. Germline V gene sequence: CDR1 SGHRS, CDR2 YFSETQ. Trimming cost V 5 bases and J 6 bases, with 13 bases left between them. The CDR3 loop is CASRTSSSDTQYF. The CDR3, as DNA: TGCGCCAGCAGGACTAGTTCTTCGGATACGCAGTATTTT.

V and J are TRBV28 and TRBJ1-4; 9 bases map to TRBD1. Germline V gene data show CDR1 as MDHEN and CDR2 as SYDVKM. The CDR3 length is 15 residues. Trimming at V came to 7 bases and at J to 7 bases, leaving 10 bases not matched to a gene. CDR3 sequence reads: CASTARDRASEKLFF. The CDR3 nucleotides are TGTGCCAGCACCGCCCGGGACAGGGCTAGTGAAAAACTGTTTTTT.

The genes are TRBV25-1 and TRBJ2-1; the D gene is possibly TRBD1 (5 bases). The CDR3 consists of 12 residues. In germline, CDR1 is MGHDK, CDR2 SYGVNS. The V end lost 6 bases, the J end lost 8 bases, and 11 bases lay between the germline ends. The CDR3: CASSGSGYEQFF. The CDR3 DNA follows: TGTGCCAGCAGCGGCTCAGGGTATGAGCAGTTCTTC.

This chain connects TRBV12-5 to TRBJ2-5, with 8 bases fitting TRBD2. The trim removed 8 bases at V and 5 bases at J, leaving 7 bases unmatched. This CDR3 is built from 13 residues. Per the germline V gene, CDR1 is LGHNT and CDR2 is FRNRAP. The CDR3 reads CASFGGAGETQYF. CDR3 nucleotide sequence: TGTGCTAGTTTCGGGGGGGCCGGGGAGACCCAGTACTTC.

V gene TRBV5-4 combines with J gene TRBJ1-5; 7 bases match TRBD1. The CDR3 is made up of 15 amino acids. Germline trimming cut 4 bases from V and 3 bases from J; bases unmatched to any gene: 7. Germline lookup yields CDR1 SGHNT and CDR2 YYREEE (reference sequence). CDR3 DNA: TGTGCCAGCAGCCAGGGGGGACAAGTCAATCAGCCCCAGCATTTT. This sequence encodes CASSQGGQVNQPQHF.

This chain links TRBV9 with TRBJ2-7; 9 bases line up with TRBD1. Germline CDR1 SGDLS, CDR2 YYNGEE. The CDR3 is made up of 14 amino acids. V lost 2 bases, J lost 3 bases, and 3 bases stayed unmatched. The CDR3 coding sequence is TGTGCCAGCAGCGTCCGGGACAGGGACTACGAGCAGTACTTC. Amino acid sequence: CASSVRDRDYEQYF.

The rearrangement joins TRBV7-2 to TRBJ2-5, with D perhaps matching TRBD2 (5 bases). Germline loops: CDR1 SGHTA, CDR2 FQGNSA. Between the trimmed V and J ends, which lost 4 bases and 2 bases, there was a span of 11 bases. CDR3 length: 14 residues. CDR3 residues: CASSSRSGQETQYF. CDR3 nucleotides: TGTGCCAGCAGCTCCCGCAGCGGACAAGAGACCCAGTACTTC.

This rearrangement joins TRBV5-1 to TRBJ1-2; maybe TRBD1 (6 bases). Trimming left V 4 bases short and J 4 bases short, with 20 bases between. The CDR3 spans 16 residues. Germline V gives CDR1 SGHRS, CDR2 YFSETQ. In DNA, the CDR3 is TGCGCCAGCAGCCGCGGAGGGGGGGCTGGGGGCTATGGCTACACCTTC. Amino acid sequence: CASSRGGGAGGYGYTF. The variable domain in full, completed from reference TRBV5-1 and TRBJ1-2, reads KAGVTQTPRYLIKTRGQQVTLSCSPISGHRSVSWYQQTPGQGLQFLFEYFSETQRNKGNFPGRFSGRQFSNSRSEMNVSTLELGDSALYLCASSRGGGAGGYGYTFGSGTRLTVV.